The subject of this entry is one T cell receptor (beta chain). The antigen remains undetermined. Frozen PBMC stocks contributed around 1.9 micrograms of genomic DNA to the TCR beta libraries. The planned depth of sequencing spanned 1 in 200,000 to 1 in 1 million T cells. TCRdb's table, derived via immunoSEQ multiplex PCR, lists solely in-frame clones and lacks some. The sample holds about 250,000 clones; under 80% are singletons and the top ten take approximately 15%. The data originate from a study of cytotoxic CD8 clonotypes in ibrutinib-treated CLL. Looking at the study overall: Within the patient group, 11 were relapsed/refractory and some 15 treatment-naive, and 17 were IGHV unmutated. Overall study findings and caveats: Upon ibrutinib response clonality rose, and upon progression it fell back toward baseline.

The CDR3 has 15 residues. Trimming stripped 4 bases from V and 6 bases from J, with 20 bases between. From germline, CDR1 is SQVTM and CDR2 ANQGSEA. The clonotype comes from a human donor with chronic lymphocytic leukemia. The sample in question was PBMCs, obtained after 24 months of ibrutinib treatment. This chain links TRBV29-1 with TRBJ2-3; D is perhaps TRBD2 (6 bases). CDR3 residues: CSVVYTREYADTQYF. The CDR3 region has the DNA TGCAGCGTTGTATATACTCGGGAGTATGCTGATACGCAGTATTTT.